Each of the 8 T cell receptor gamma chains below was sequenced from the same sample in a study of gamma delta lymphoproliferative disorders and STAT genes. Sequencing used genomic DNA taken from PBMCs of patients and controls. TCRdb reapplied CATT to the multiplex PCR reads. The data hold 2,000 to 2,500 gamma-chain clones, with over 8% observed a single time. The specimen sequenced was blood. Receptors originate from a human donor with gamma-delta T-cell large granular lymphocyte leukemia.

This clone qualifies as medium-sized. The rearrangement uses TRGV10 and TRGJ1 or TRGJ2. The J gene is absent in TCRdb and was assigned here via DNA matching to germline. TRGV10 is classed as an ORF, of uncertain function. V gave up 8 bases and J gave up 8 bases; unmatched junction bases: 4. CDR3 length: 10 residues. The CDR3 here is CAAWENKKLF. CDR3 coding DNA: TGTGCTGCGTGGGAGAATAAGAAACTCTTT.

Comment on this clone: Additional DNA sequences in this sample encode the identical CDR3. No J gene was named, though the V gene is TRGV8. From germline, CDR1 is VENAVY and CDR2 YDSYNSRV. The CDR3 totals 10 residues. The CDR3 DNA reads as TGTGCCACCTGGGATTCGGGTAGGCTCTTC. Translated: CATWDSGRLF.

This clone was counted between two and nine times. The chain links TRGV2 to TRGJ1 or TRGJ2. TCRdb gives no J gene; it was assigned here by matching the DNA to germline. The CDR3 totals 14 residues. Looked up from germline, CDR1 is EGSNGY and CDR2 is YDSYNSKV. Unmatched junction bases numbered 7, after V lost 1 base and J lost 4 bases. The CDR3 is CATWDGRTYYKKLF. For the CDR3, the DNA is TGTGCCACCTGGGACGGCCGGACCTATTATAAGAAACTCTTT.

This clone ranks as medium-sized (0.01 to 0.1%). The V gene is TRGV8; the J gene was not called. The CDR3 consists of 9 residues. Germline V gene lookup returns CDR1 VENAVY and CDR2 YDSYNSRV. CDR3 amino acids: CATWDCQLF. The DNA for the CDR3 is TGTGCCACCTGGGATTGTCAACTCTTT.

A few counts support this clone. This sequence joins TRGV9 and TRGJ1 or TRGJ2. The J gene, left out of TCRdb, was set here by checking the DNA against germline. Losses at the gene ends were 0 bases for V and 0 bases for J; bases not matched to a gene: 11. Germline V gene sequence: CDR1 GITISATS, CDR2 ISYDGTV (reference sequence). This CDR3 is built from 17 residues. The CDR3 is CALWEVLLNLNYYKKLF. The DNA for the CDR3 is TGTGCCTTGTGGGAGGTGCTTTTGAATTTGAATTATTATAAGAAACTCTTT.

This clone is judged medium-sized. The chain is built from TRGV2 and TRGJ1 or TRGJ2. TCRdb supplies no J gene; here it was assigned by aligning the nucleotide sequence to germline. CDR1 is EGSNGY, CDR2 YDSYNSKV, per germline. The CDR3 loop spans 15 amino acids. After removal of 0 bases from V and 6 bases from J, the junction contained 11 bases not matched to a gene. The CDR3 DNA is TGTGCCACCTGGGACGGGCCGAGGTTAGGTTATAAGAAACTCTTT. Translation: CATWDGPRLGYKKLF.

This clone is judged medium-sized. The chain employs TRGV3 and TRGJP2. Since TCRdb gives no J gene, matching the DNA to germline was used here to assign it. V shed 0 bases and J 11 bases; nucleotides not matched to a gene: 6. The CDR3 consists of 13 residues. Germline lookup yields CDR1 VTNTFY and CDR2 YDVSTARD (reference sequence). The CDR3 sequence: CATWDRPEWIKTF. Written as DNA, the CDR3 is TGTGCCACCTGGGACAGGCCGGAGTGGATCAAGACGTTT.

This clone was detected a few times. This sequence joins TRGV9 and TRGJ1 or TRGJ2. Because TCRdb records no J gene, it was assigned here through a match of the DNA to germline. The CDR3 is 11 amino acids. J gave up 8 bases and V 10 bases, and 11 bases lay outside the gene matches. Per the germline V gene, CDR1 is GITISATS and CDR2 is ISYDGTV (reference sequence). The DNA of the CDR3 is TGTGCCTTACTACACGCGAATAAGAAACTCTTT. Its translation is CALLHANKKLF.